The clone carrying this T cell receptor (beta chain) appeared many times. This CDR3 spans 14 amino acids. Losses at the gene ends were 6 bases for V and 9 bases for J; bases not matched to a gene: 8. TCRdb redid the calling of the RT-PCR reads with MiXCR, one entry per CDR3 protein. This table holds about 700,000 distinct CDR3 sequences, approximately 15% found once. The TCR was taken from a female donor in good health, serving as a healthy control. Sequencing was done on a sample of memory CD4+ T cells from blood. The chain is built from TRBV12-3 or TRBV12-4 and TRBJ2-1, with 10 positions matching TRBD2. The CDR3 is CASSQREGRGEQFF. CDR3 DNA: TGTGCCAGCAGCCAGCGGGAGGGCCGGGGTGAGCAGTTCTTC.